This T cell receptor beta chain came from a study of control samples from healthy donors and cancer patients. Trimming took off 0 bases at V and 5 bases at J, with 20 bases between the two ends. Germline V gene lookup returns CDR1 SGHAT and CDR2 FQNNGV. The CDR3 length is 18 residues. Only in-frame clones appear in the TCRdb table, and some are missing; sequencing was by immunoSEQ multiplex PCR. The sample lists 170,000 or so clones, around 90% occurring once. The sample was blood. This TCR came from a woman aged 50 to 60 in good health. The V gene is TRBV11-2, the J gene TRBJ1-5; possibly TRBD1 for D (5 bases). The CDR3 DNA is TGTGCCAGCAGCTTAGAGTGGAGAGTTAACCGGGGGTATCAGCCCCAGCATTTT. This encodes CASSLEWRVNRGYQPQHF.